Listed here are 27 T cell receptor beta chains from one sample, sequenced in a study of early T cells in non-severe SARS-CoV-2 infection. TCRdb reprocessed the 5' RACE reads via MiXCR and lists one record per CDR3 protein. The data show approximately 64,000 distinct CDR3 sequences, with over 4.5% seen just once and approximately 5.4% held by the top ten. The sample was whole blood. These receptors were taken from an adult who was a healthcare worker with PCR-confirmed SARS-CoV-2 infection or an uninfected control (not recorded which).

This clonotype was found a few times. The chain carries TRBV20-1 and TRBJ2-3; possibly TRBD2 for D (5 bases). Trimming pared 0 bases from V and 0 bases from J, leaving 10 bases between. Germline V gene lookup returns CDR1 DFQATT and CDR2 SNEGSKA (reference sequence). This CDR3 is 15 amino acids long. CDR3 residues: CSARDAGRSTDTQYF. CDR3 in DNA: TGCAGTGCTAGAGATGCGGGCCGGAGCACAGATACGCAGTATTTT.

This clonotype was observed many times. The CDR3 is CSARGLADYEQYF. The CDR3 DNA follows: TGCAGTGCGCGGGGACTAGCGGATTACGAGCAGTACTTC. The chain employs TRBV20-1 and TRBJ2-7; 11 bases map to TRBD2. CDR1 is DFQATT, CDR2 SNEGSKA, per germline (reference sequence). The V gene end was trimmed by 6 bases and the J gene end by 4 bases; junction bases not matched to a gene: 5. This CDR3 has 13 residues.

The rearrangement uses TRBV20-1 and TRBJ1-2; 7 nucleotides match TRBD1. Germline V gene sequence: CDR1 DFQATT, CDR2 SNEGSKA (reference sequence). There are 12 residues in the CDR3. Trimming removed 3 bases from V and 13 bases from J; junction bases left unmatched: 11. DNA for the CDR3: TGCAGTGCTAGTGCCGTCCGGGACAGTCTCACCTTC. As protein: CSASAVRDSLTF.

This clonotype was observed at least ten times. The chain is built from TRBV2 and TRBJ2-1, with TRBD2 matching over 7 bases. The ends lost 5 bases at V and 1 base at J; junction bases unmatched: 2. Per the germline V gene, CDR1 is SNHLY and CDR2 is FYNNEI. The CDR3 is made up of 14 amino acids. The CDR3 nucleotides read TGTGCCAGCAGTCCAGCGGGATCCTACAATGAGCAGTTCTTC. It codes for CASSPAGSYNEQFF.

This clonotype was recorded at least ten times. This chain joins TRBV20-1 and TRBJ1-5; tentatively, D is TRBD1 (5 bases). Per germline, CDR1 DFQATT and CDR2 SNEGSKA (reference sequence). Trimming left V 3 bases short and J 4 bases short, with 13 bases between. This CDR3 spans 14 amino acids. Here the CDR3 reads CSASVGGRNQPQHF. CDR3 DNA: TGCAGTGCTAGTGTCGGGGGAAGGAATCAGCCCCAGCATTTT.

A few counts support this clonotype. The chain is built from TRBV28 and TRBJ2-5; 7 nucleotides line up with TRBD2. V was pared by 6 bases and J by 1 base, with 8 bases of the junction left unmatched. Germline V gene lookup returns CDR1 MDHEN and CDR2 SYDVKM. This CDR3 has 15 amino acids. As DNA, the CDR3 is TGTGCCAGCAGCGTATACTCTAGCGGCCAAGAGACCCAGTACTTC. This encodes CASSVYSSGQETQYF.

The chain employs TRBV19 and TRBJ1-2, with D unresolved. Germline loops: CDR1 LNHDA, CDR2 SQIVND (reference sequence). The CDR3 has 15 amino acids. V shed 7 bases and J shed 4 bases, with 19 bases lying between them. The CDR3 here is CASIRSSPGSYGYTF. The DNA of the CDR3 is TGTGCCAGTATCCGGAGTTCCCCAGGCAGCTATGGCTACACCTTC.

In this sample, this clonotype turned up many times. The chain combines TRBV24-1 with TRBJ2-1; the D gene is possibly TRBD2 (5 bases). V was trimmed by 4 bases and J by 5 bases, leaving 20 bases between them. CDR1 and CDR2 (germline): KGHDR, SFDVKD. The CDR3 extends over 17 amino acids. The CDR3 sequence: CATSDPPKGVRDNEQFF. DNA for the CDR3: TGTGCCACCAGTGACCCCCCTAAGGGAGTTCGGGACAATGAGCAGTTCTTC.

This clonotype was detected ten times or more. The rearrangement joins TRBV4-1 to TRBJ2-7, with 11 bases lining up with TRBD2. This CDR3 contains 13 residues. Per the germline V gene, CDR1 is MGHRA and CDR2 is YSYEKL. J gave up 5 bases and V 4 bases, and 1 base lay outside the gene matches. Here the CDR3 DNA reads TGCGCCAGCAGCCCGGGACTAGCGGACGAGCAGTACTTC. Translating gives CASSPGLADEQYF.

This clonotype was recorded many times. V gene TRBV13 combines with J gene TRBJ1-6; TRBD1 matches at 8 bases. Trimming at V came to 0 bases and at J to 2 bases, leaving 15 bases not matched to a gene. The CDR3 length is 21 residues. The germline V gene encodes CDR1 PRHDT and CDR2 FYEKMQ (reference sequence). The CDR3 spells CASSLGGGVGQGATYNSPLHF. Written as DNA, the CDR3 is TGTGCCAGCAGCTTAGGAGGAGGCGTGGGGCAGGGGGCCACCTATAATTCACCCCTCCACTTT.

Sample share makes this clonotype medium-sized (0.01 to 0.1%). The J gene is TRBJ2-3, the V gene TRBV29-1; the match to TRBD2 covers 10 bases. CDR1 and CDR2 (germline): SQVTM, ANQGSEA. CDR3 size: 13 residues. The CDR3 reads CSTSGASTDTQYF. The CDR3 DNA is TGCAGTACTAGCGGGGCTAGCACAGATACGCAGTATTTT.

This clonotype was recorded at least ten times. This rearrangement joins TRBV10-1 to TRBJ1-4; D perhaps matches TRBD1 (6 bases). The CDR3 is 14 amino acids. The germline CDR1 and CDR2 sequences are WNHNN and SYGVQD (reference sequence). V dropped 5 bases and J dropped 8 bases, with 15 bases sitting between them. This chain's CDR3 is CASSTGQQTEKLFF. The DNA for the CDR3 is TGCGCCAGCAGTACGGGACAACAAACGGAAAAACTGTTTTTT.

This clonotype occurred many times. CDR3 loop: CASSKDLEETQYF. For the CDR3, the DNA is TGCGCCAGCAGTAAGGATCTGGAAGAGACCCAGTACTTC. V is TRBV10-1 and J is TRBJ2-5, with unresolved D. CDR1 is WNHNN and CDR2 is SYGVQD in the germline V gene (reference sequence). V lost 5 bases, J lost 3 bases, and 10 bases lay in between. The CDR3 covers 13 residues.

This clonotype was seen a handful of times. The chain links TRBV7-2 to TRBJ2-3; D unresolved. Germline lookup yields CDR1 SGHTA and CDR2 FQGNSA. The V end lost 4 bases, the J end lost 4 bases, and 12 bases lay between the germline ends. There are 14 residues in the CDR3. The CDR3 is CASSSGDGPDTQYF. The CDR3 nucleotides read TGTGCCAGCAGCTCGGGCGATGGGCCAGATACGCAGTATTTT.

This clonotype came up many times. V and J are TRBV7-2 and TRBJ1-1; D is unclear. Trimming took off 1 base at V and 5 bases at J, with 11 bases between the two ends. The germline V gene has CDR1 SGHTA and CDR2 FQGNSA. CDR3 length equals 14 residues. The CDR3 DNA reads TGTGCCAGCAGCTTAGACAGTATGAGGACTGAAGCTTTCTTT. Its translation: CASSLDSMRTEAFF.

This clonotype was counted at least ten times. The genes are TRBV27 and TRBJ2-2; 9 nucleotides align to TRBD1. Germline V gives CDR1 MNHEY, CDR2 SMNVEV (reference sequence). V dropped 4 bases and J dropped 0; count of bases not matched to a gene: 3. The CDR3 length is 16 residues. CDR3 residues: CASSSTGGANTGELFF. In nucleotides, the CDR3 is TGTGCCAGCAGTTCCACAGGGGGCGCGAACACCGGGGAGCTGTTTTTT.

This clonotype was counted at least ten times. V gene TRBV2 combines with J gene TRBJ2-3; 7 nucleotides match TRBD1. The CDR3 consists of 14 residues. V lost 7 bases, J lost 4 bases, and 8 bases stayed unmatched. Germline CDR1 reads SNHLY; CDR2 reads FYNNEI. The CDR3 loop reads CASTMRGRSDTQYF. DNA for the CDR3: TGTGCCAGCACTATGAGGGGGCGATCAGATACGCAGTATTTT. Drawing the rest from reference TRBV2 and TRBJ2-3, the complete variable domain is EPEVTQTPSHQVTQMGQEVILRCVPISNHLYFYWYRQILGQKVEFLVSFYNNEISEKSEIFDDQFSVERPDGSNFTLKIRSTKLEDSAMYFCASTMRGRSDTQYFGPGTRLTVL.

This clonotype was seen repeatedly, ten times or more. The chain links TRBV27 to TRBJ1-4; 9 nucleotides align to TRBD1. V trimming: 5 bases; J trimming: 6 bases; junction bases outside the gene matches: 7. The CDR3 is 15 residues long. Germline V CDR1 and CDR2: MNHEY, SMNVEV (reference sequence). The CDR3 bases are TGTGCCAGCAGTACCCGGACAGGGGCTGATGAAAAACTGTTTTTT. This translates into CASSTRTGADEKLFF.

This clonotype was counted at least ten times. V and J are TRBV7-2 and TRBJ2-7, with TRBD1 as a possible D gene (6 bases). The CDR3 runs 15 residues. Germline V gene lookup returns CDR1 SGHTA and CDR2 FQGNSA. V was cut by 5 bases and J by 3 bases, with 17 bases left in between. The CDR3 nucleotides are TGTGCCAGCAGCCCTACGGACAGCCAAGGCTACGAGCAGTACTTC. Translated, it gives CASSPTDSQGYEQYF.

In its sample, this clonotype was seen many times. The chain is built from TRBV20-1 and TRBJ2-7, with 8 nucleotides matching TRBD2. Germline lookup yields CDR1 DFQATT and CDR2 SNEGSKA (reference sequence). V dropped 3 bases and J dropped 2; count of bases not matched to a gene: 6. This CDR3 has 14 amino acids. The CDR3 nucleotides are TGCAGTGCTAGGAGGCAGCGGGAGACCTACGAGCAGTACTTC. This translates into CSARRQRETYEQYF.

This clonotype was counted a few times. The V and J genes are TRBV20-1 and TRBJ1-1; a weak D match, TRBD1 (6 bases). V lost 0 bases to trimming and J lost 0 bases, with 14 bases between them. Germline assignment: CDR1 DFQATT and CDR2 SNEGSKA (reference sequence). The CDR3 totals 16 residues. In DNA form, the CDR3 reads TGCAGTGCTAGAGAGAATCACAGGGTCATGAACACTGAAGCTTTCTTT. This codes for CSARENHRVMNTEAFF.

This clonotype showed up many times. V gene TRBV12-3 or TRBV12-4 combines with J gene TRBJ1-5; 8 positions agree with TRBD1. The CDR3 covers 14 residues. V dropped 6 bases and J dropped 3; count of bases not matched to a gene: 4. The CDR3 sequence is CASRTGVVNQPQHF. In nucleotides, the CDR3 is TGTGCCAGCAGGACAGGGGTCGTCAATCAGCCCCAGCATTTT.

This clonotype appeared many times. The CDR3 DNA reads TGCAGTGCTAGAGATCAATCGGGGTGGGATGGCTACACCTTC. Translated, it gives CSARDQSGWDGYTF. The chain employs TRBV20-1 and TRBJ1-2; D gene ambiguous. Germline CDR1 and CDR2: DFQATT and SNEGSKA (reference sequence). V was pared by 0 bases and J by 6 bases, with 14 bases between. The CDR3 has 14 residues.

Of note for this clonotype: A much bigger clone sits one base away, suggesting this may be a read error. The rearrangement joins TRBV24-1 to TRBJ2-2; D not certain. V gave up 8 bases and J gave up 7 bases, with 13 bases separating them. The germline CDR1 and CDR2 sequences are KGHDR and SFDVKD. The CDR3 is 13 amino acids. The CDR3: CATNASVRGELFF. CDR3 in DNA: TGTGCCACCAATGCTAGTGTTCGCGGGGAGCTGTTTTTT.

This clonotype was picked up a small number of times. V is TRBV19 and J is TRBJ2-1; 10 nucleotides line up with TRBD2. J gave up 0 bases and V 5 bases, and 7 bases lay outside the gene matches. Per germline, CDR1 LNHDA and CDR2 SQIVND (reference sequence). The CDR3 extends over 17 amino acids. The CDR3 DNA reads as TGTGCCAGTAGTCGCCGACTAGCGGGTCTCTCCTACAATGAGCAGTTCTTC. It specifies CASSRRLAGLSYNEQFF.

This clonotype was seen at least ten times. The chain couples TRBV7-9 to TRBJ1-6; TRBD1 is a possible D gene (6 bases). The CDR3 extends over 15 amino acids. CDR1 and CDR2 (germline): SEHNR, FQNEAQ (reference sequence). Trimming stripped 2 bases from V and 5 bases from J, with 10 bases between. DNA of the CDR3: TGTGCCAGCAGCTTATCAGGGGTGGATAATTCACCCCTCCACTTT. It yields the protein CASSLSGVDNSPLHF.

The chain combines TRBV6-5 with TRBJ2-2; maybe TRBD1 (5 bases). Trimming removed 0 bases from V and 1 base from J, with 9 bases in between. In germline, CDR1 is MNHEY, CDR2 SVGAGI. There are 16 residues in the CDR3. The CDR3 region has the DNA TGTGCCAGCAGTTACTCATACAGGCTGAACACCGGGGAGCTGTTTTTT. It yields the protein CASSYSYRLNTGELFF.